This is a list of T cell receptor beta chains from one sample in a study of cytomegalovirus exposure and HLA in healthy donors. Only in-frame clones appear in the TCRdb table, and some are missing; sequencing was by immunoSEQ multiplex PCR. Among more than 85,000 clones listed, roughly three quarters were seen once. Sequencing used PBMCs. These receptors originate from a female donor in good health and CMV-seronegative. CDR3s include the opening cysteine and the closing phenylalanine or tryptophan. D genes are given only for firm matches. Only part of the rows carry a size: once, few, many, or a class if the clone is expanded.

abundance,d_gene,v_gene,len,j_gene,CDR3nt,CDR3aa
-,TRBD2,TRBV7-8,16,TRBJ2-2,TGTGCCAGCACCCGAAGCGGGGGAGGTAACACCGGGGAGCTGTTTTTT,CASTRSGGGNTGELFF
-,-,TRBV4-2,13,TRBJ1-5,TGTGCCAGCAGCCTGGGGCGTAATCAGCCCCAGCATTTT,CASSLGRNQPQHF
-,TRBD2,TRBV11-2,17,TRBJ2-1,TGTGCCAGCAGCTTTATGTTCCGGACTAGGGGATGGGATGAGCAGTTCTTC,CASSFMFRTRGWDEQFF
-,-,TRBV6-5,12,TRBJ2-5,TGTGCCAGCACCGACCCCCCGGGGACCCAGTACTTC,CASTDPPGTQYF
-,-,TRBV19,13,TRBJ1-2,TGTGCCAGTAGTATCACCACTTCCAAACGCTACACCTTC,CASSITTSKRYTF
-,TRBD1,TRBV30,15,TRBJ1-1,TGTGCCTGGAGTGGGACAGGCGGTCGGTACACTGAAGCTTTCTTT,CAWSGTGGRYTEAFF
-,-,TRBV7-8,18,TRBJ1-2,TGTGCCAGCAGCTTATTGGGGGCTGGTCCAGGAATGAACTATGGCTACACCTTC,CASSLLGAGPGMNYGYTF
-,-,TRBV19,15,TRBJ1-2,TGTGCCAGTAGTATAGTGGGCAGGACTAACTATGGCTACACCTTC,CASSIVGRTNYGYTF
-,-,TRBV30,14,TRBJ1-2,TGTGCCTGGAGTGTAACAGGGTTGGGAAATGGCTACACCTTC,CAWSVTGLGNGYTF
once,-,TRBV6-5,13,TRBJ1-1,TGTGCCAGCAGAGAGACAGTGAACACTGAAGCTTTCTTT,CASRETVNTEAFF
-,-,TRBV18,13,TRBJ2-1,TGTGCCAGCTCACCGGACACTAACAATGAGCAGTTCTTC,CASSPDTNNEQFF
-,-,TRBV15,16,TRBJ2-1,TGTGCCACCAGCACCTTAGCGGTTCTGCCCACGAATGAGCAGTTCTTC,CATSTLAVLPTNEQFF
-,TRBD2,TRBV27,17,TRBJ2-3,TGTGCCAGCAGTTTATCTGTCGGACTAGCAGGCACAGATACGCAGTATTTT,CASSLSVGLAGTDTQYF
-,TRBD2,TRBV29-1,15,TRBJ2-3,TGCAGCGTTGGGGGGGCTAGCGGGAGGACAGATACGCAGTATTTT,CSVGGASGRTDTQYF
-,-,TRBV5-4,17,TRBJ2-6,TGTGCCAGCAGCCAGAGCTCCCAAAGGGGTGGGGCCAACGTCCTGACTTTC,CASSQSSQRGGANVLTF
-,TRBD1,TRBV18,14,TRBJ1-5,TGTGCCAGCTCACAAACAGGGGCCAATCAGCCCCAGCATTTT,CASSQTGANQPQHF
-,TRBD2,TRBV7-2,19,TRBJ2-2,TGTGCCAGCAGCTGGAGACTAGCGGGAGGCCCCACGAACACCGGGGAGCTGTTTTTT,CASSWRLAGGPTNTGELFF
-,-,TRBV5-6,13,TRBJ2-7,TGTGCCAGCACGGACAGCGTGTCTTACGAGCAGTACTTC,CASTDSVSYEQYF
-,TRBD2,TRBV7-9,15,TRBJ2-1,TGTGCCAGCAGCCCCCGATCTAGCGGGTCGTCTGAGCAGTTCTTC,CASSPRSSGSSEQFF
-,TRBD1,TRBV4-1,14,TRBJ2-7,TGCGCCAGCAGTAGCGGACAGGGGTCCTACGAGCAGTACTTC,CASSSGQGSYEQYF
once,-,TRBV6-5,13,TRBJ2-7,TGTGCCAGCAGTGATTGGACATCGGGCGAGCAGTACTTC,CASSDWTSGEQYF
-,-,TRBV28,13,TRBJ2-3,TGTGCCAGCAGTTCGGAGACGACAGATACGCAGTATTTT,CASSSETTDTQYF
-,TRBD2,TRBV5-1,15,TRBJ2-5,TGCGCCAGCAGCTTTCTAGCGGGAGTTGCGGAGACCCAGTACTTC,CASSFLAGVAETQYF
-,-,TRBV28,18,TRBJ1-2,TGTGCCAGCAGTACCTTGGTGGCAGCGCTGGCTGGTAAATATGGCTACACCTTC,CASSTLVAALAGKYGYTF
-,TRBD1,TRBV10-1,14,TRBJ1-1,TGCGCCAGCAGTCGGACAGGGGGAAGTACTGAAGCTTTCTTT,CASSRTGGSTEAFF
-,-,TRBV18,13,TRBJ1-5,TGTGCCAGCTCGGAGACAGTGAATCAGCCCCAGCATTTT,CASSETVNQPQHF
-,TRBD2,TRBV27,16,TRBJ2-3,TGTGCCAGCAGTTCGGGACTAGCGGGAATTACAGATACGCAGTATTTT,CASSSGLAGITDTQYF
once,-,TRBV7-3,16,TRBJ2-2,TGTGCCAGCAGCTTAACGAGGTCTATGAGGGCCGGGGAGCTGTTTTTT,CASSLTRSMRAGELFF
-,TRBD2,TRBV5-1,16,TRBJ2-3,TGCGCCAGCAGCACAGGACTAGCTCAAGACACAGATACGCAGTATTTT,CASSTGLAQDTDTQYF
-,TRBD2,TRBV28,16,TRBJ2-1,TGTGCCAGCAGTTTAAGGGGACTAGCGGGTCTCGGAGAGCAGTTCTTC,CASSLRGLAGLGEQFF
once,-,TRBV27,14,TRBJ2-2,TGTGCCAGCAGTCCCATCAGGAACACCGGGGAGCTGTTTTTT,CASSPIRNTGELFF
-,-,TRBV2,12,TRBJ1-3,TGTGCCAGCAGTGTACAGGGAAACACCATATATTTT,CASSVQGNTIYF
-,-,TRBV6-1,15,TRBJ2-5,TGTGCCAGCAGTATTAGACAGGCGGCAACAGAGACCCAGTACTTC,CASSIRQAATETQYF
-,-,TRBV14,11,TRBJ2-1,TGTGCCAGCAGCCAAGGGCATGAGCAGTTCTTC,CASSQGHEQFF
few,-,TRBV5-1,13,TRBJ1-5,TGCGCCAGCAGCTTGGCAGGGAATCAGCCCCAGCATTTT,CASSLAGNQPQHF
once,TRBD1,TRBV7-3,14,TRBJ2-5,TGTGCCAGCAGCTTGGCTAGCAGGGGGGAGACCCAGTACTTC,CASSLASRGETQYF
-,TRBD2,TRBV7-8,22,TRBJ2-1,TGTGCCAGCAGCCAAGGGCGGGGGGCGGGGACTAGCGAGAGATTCGGCTACAATGAGCAGTTCTTC,CASSQGRGAGTSERFGYNEQFF
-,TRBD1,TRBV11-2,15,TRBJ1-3,TGTGCCAGCAGCTCGCGACAGGGGGGAGGAAACACCATATATTTT,CASSSRQGGGNTIYF
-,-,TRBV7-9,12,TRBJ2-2,TGTGCCCCCGGCGGGGTAACCGGGGAGCTGTTTTTT,CAPGGVTGELFF
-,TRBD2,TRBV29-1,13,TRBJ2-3,TGCAGCGTTGGGGGGACTAGCAGAGATACGCAGTATTTT,CSVGGTSRDTQYF
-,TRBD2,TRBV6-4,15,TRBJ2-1,TGTGCCAGCAGTTCTAGCGGGGGGTCCTACAATGAGCAGTTCTTC,CASSSSGGSYNEQFF
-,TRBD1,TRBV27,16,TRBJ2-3,TGTGCCAGCAGTTTTGTGGGACAGGGGCTGACAGATACGCAGTATTTT,CASSFVGQGLTDTQYF
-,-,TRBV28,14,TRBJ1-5,TGTGCCAGCAGTGGTTCGTCAGATCATCAGCCCCAGCATTTT,CASSGSSDHQPQHF
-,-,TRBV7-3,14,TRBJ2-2,TGTGCCAGCAGCCCCCTGATAGACACCGGGGAGCTGTTTTTT,CASSPLIDTGELFF
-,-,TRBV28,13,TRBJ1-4,TGTGCCAGCAGTCGGGAGGATCGGGAAAAACTGTTTTTT,CASSREDREKLFF
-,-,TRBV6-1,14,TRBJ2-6,TGTGCCAGCAGTGTACAATCTGGGGCCAACGTCCTGACTTTC,CASSVQSGANVLTF
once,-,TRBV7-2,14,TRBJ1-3,TGTGCCAGCAGCGAGCTACGCTCTGGAAACACCATATATTTT,CASSELRSGNTIYF
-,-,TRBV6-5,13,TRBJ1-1,TGTGCCAGCAGCAGAGGAGTGGGCACTGAAGCTTTCTTT,CASSRGVGTEAFF
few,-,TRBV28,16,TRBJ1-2,TGTGCCAGCAGTTTGGGGGGGTTTGGACTAAACTATGGCTACACCTTC,CASSLGGFGLNYGYTF
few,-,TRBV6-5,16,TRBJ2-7,TGTGCCAGCAGTTACTCGCCACAGGGAATGGGGTACGAGCAGTACTTC,CASSYSPQGMGYEQYF
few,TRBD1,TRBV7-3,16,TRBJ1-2,TGTGCCAGCAGCTTGGGCTCAGGGGGCGCCGACTATGGCTACACCTTC,CASSLGSGGADYGYTF
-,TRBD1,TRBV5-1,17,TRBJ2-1,TGCGCCAGCAGCTTGCGACAGGGGGCGCGTTTCGACAATGAGCAGTTCTTC,CASSLRQGARFDNEQFF
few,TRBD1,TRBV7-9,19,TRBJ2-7,TGTGCCAGCAGAAAACATACCGGGACAGGACGCCGACTGAGGGACGAGCAGTACTTC,CASRKHTGTGRRLRDEQYF
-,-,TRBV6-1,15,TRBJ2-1,TGTGCCAGCAGTGAAGATTCTAGGCGGGGCAATGAGCAGTTCTTC,CASSEDSRRGNEQFF